This T cell receptor beta chain was sequenced for a study of blood T cell repertoires in COVID-19. Per the germline V gene, CDR1 is KGHSH and CDR2 is LQKENI. The CDR3 consists of 19 residues. Trimming shortened V by 3 bases and J by 0 bases, and 23 bases separated the two germline ends. Cohort placement rested on clinical history that participants reported themselves. The data were produced by immunoSEQ multiplex PCR, yet TCRdb's version contains in-frame clones alone and is incomplete. The top ten hold 7.3% of the sample, which has roughly 140,000 clones, around 80% seen once. The rearrangement uses TRBV18 and TRBJ1-1; D gene uncertain. The origin of this receptor is a man aged 50 to 60 who had recovered from COVID-19. The sample was PBMCs or T cells enriched from blood (not recorded which). The CDR3 spells CASSPKRHGISKMNTEAFF. Here the CDR3 DNA reads TGTGCCAGCTCACCGAAAAGACACGGGATCAGCAAAATGAACACTGAAGCTTTCTTT.